This T cell receptor beta chain was found in a study of Graves' ophthalmopathy and Graves' hyperthyroidism. Study-wide results and limits: The authors also found most expanded thyroid clonotypes above 0.001 frequency in blood.

This CDR3 has 14 amino acids. V was trimmed by 1 base and J by 8 bases, leaving 14 bases between them. Germline-derived CDR1 and CDR2 are SEHNR and FQNEAQ (reference sequence). This clonotype turned up a few times. Its cognate antigen is unknown. CDR3 regions of TCR beta were amplified from RNA transcripts. An opening RT-PCR round employed HTBI primers and preceded a second-round multiplex PCR. TCRdb reanalysed the multiplex PCR reads using MiXCR and keeps one entry per CDR3 protein. The data show 230,000 or so distinct CDR3 sequences, about 46% seen once. Sequencing input: peripheral blood. This clonotype originated in an adult man with Graves' ophthalmopathy. The chain employs TRBV7-9 and TRBJ1-2; no clear D gene. The CDR3 sequence: CASSLDRVTRGYTF. The CDR3 coding sequence is TGTGCCAGCAGCTTAGACCGGGTAACGAGGGGCTACACCTTC. Drawing the rest from reference TRBV7-9 and TRBJ1-2, the complete variable domain is DTGVSQNPRHKITKRGQNVTFRCDPISEHNRLYWYRQTLGQGPEFLTYFQNEAQLEKSRLLSDRFSAERPKGSFSTLEIQRTEQGDSAMYLCASSLDRVTRGYTFGSGTRLTVV.